Reported below is one T cell receptor beta chain. Its cognate antigen is unknown. The table came from immunoSEQ multiplex PCR; TCRdb's copy has only in-frame clones and leaves some out. The sample consists of roughly 70,000 clones, 83% of them appearing once. CDR1 and CDR2 from the germline V gene are SGHDT and YYEEEE. The CDR3 is 13 amino acids. V lost 0 bases and J 2 bases, leaving 6 bases between the germline ends. The sample is drawn from a study of T cell responses to AZD1222 COVID-19 vaccine. Study-wide results and limits: Clonal diversity may have been underestimated in mostly white British donors. No repertoire was sampled before or during the peak T cell response, only after it. Only six individuals given AZD1222 were seropositive at baseline. With two AZD1222 doses given, Spike-specific TCR breadth and depth both rose.

The rearrangement uses TRBV5-6 and TRBJ2-7; D gene ambiguous. The clonotype originates from an adult who received the AZD1222 COVID-19 vaccine. Sequenced material: peripheral blood, taken 28 days after the second AZD1222 dose. This CDR3 reads CASSLGWTYEQYF. In nucleotides, the CDR3 is TGTGCCAGCAGCTTGGGGTGGACCTACGAGCAGTACTTC.